The 5 T cell receptor beta chains below come from one sample, sequenced in a study of monozygotic twins with inflammatory bowel disease. No DNA is given; TCRdb re-called the 5' RACE reads and lists each CDR3 protein once. The table counts 160,000 or so distinct CDR3 sequences; 2% to 2.5% lies in the top ten. Specimen: blood. All receptors derive from a human donor with ulcerative colitis or Crohn's disease, or a healthy co-twin of an affected twin (not recorded which).

This chain joins TRBV20-1 and TRBJ2-7. CDR1 is DFQATT and CDR2 is SNEGSKA in the germline V gene (reference sequence). The CDR3 consists of 14 residues. The CDR3 loop reads CSARDVQGFYEQYF.

The genes are TRBV20-1 and TRBJ2-4; with no DNA, the TCRdb D assignment of TRBD1 cannot be verified. Germline V gene lookup returns CDR1 DFQATT and CDR2 SNEGSKA (reference sequence). This CDR3 contains 13 residues. CDR3: CSASWTGKNMQYF.

This sequence joins TRBV30 and TRBJ2-1. In germline, CDR1 is GTSNPN, CDR2 SVGIG (reference sequence). CDR3 length: 13 amino acids. CDR3 sequence: CAWSFGVYNEQFF. The full variable domain, rest sourced from reference TRBV30 and TRBJ2-1, is SQTIHQWPATLVQPVGSPLSLECTVEGTSNPNLYWYRQAAGRGLQLLFYSVGIGQISSEVPQNLSASRPQDRQFILSSKKLLLSDSGFYLCAWSFGVYNEQFFGPGTRLTVL.

This chain uses TRBV15 with TRBJ2-1; the TRBD2 assignment by TCRdb is unverifiable without DNA. Germline V gene sequence: CDR1 LNHNV, CDR2 YYDKDF (reference sequence). CDR3 length: 18 residues. The CDR3 here is CATSSAPGLAGGGNEQFF.

The chain combines TRBV10-3 with TRBJ1-6; TCRdb selects TRBD1, and the lack of DNA leaves this call unchecked. The CDR3 totals 14 residues. The germline CDR1 and CDR2 sequences are ENHRY and SYGVKD. CDR3 protein: CAIKGRTGNSPLHF.